This passage covers 31 T cell receptor beta chains from one sample sequenced in a study of regulatory T cells in long-lasting Graves disease (dated by TCRdb to the early 2020s). Libraries were prepared through multiplex PCR. Instrument on record: Illumina HiSeq 4000. iRepertoire HTBI primers and Arm-PCR amplification of CDR3 regions were used to construct TCR beta libraries. TCRdb applied fastp at Q25 and MiXCR to the public reads, then kept only in-frame beta chains. CDR3 protein duplicates are merged, each entry listing the most common genes and DNA. This sample holds 450,000 to 600,000 distinct CDR3 sequences; 15% to 20% were observed only once. 10% to 15% of the sample is held by the ten biggest clonotypes. What this sample's time point label stands for: newly diagnosed GD, antithyroid drugs for less than 3 months. For both TCR sequencing and RNA sequencing, RNA was extracted from PBMCs using TRIzol.

The same specimen was also included in a second study, on T cells in Graves' hyperthyroidism and ophthalmopathy.

The material sequenced was peripheral blood mononuclear cells (PBMCs), taken at new diagnosis, from a patient treated with antithyroid drugs. These receptors came from a middle-aged man with Graves disease. Donor details come from another sample of the same person, matched by shared clones.

The chain combines TRBV28 with TRBJ2-1; D is possibly TRBD2 (5 bases). The CDR3 length is 12 residues. The germline V and J ends were trimmed by 6 bases and 8 bases, with 11 bases remaining between them. Germline lookup yields CDR1 MDHEN and CDR2 SYDVKM. CDR3 sequence: CASSRRIDEQFF. CDR3 nucleotides: TGTGCCAGCAGCCGGAGGATTGATGAGCAGTTCTTC.

This clonotype was observed many times. The chain combines TRBV6-1 with TRBJ1-1; D not certain. The CDR3 is 15 amino acids. Germline V gives CDR1 MNHNS, CDR2 SASEGT. Trimming took off 6 bases at V and 1 base at J, with 15 bases between the two ends. This chain's CDR3 is CASRRTVSPNTEAFF. The DNA of the CDR3 is TGTGCCAGCAGGCGGACGGTGAGTCCGAACACTGAAGCTTTCTTT.

With respect to this clonotype: This may be a read error: a much more frequent sequence differs by one nucleotide. In DNA, the CDR3 is TGTGCCAGCAGCTTAGCGCCTAGCGGGAGGTACAATGAGCAGTACTTC. This gives the protein CASSLAPSGRYNEQYF. This chain connects TRBV11-3 to TRBJ2-7, with TRBD2 matching over 11 bases. CDR1 is SGHNT and CDR2 is YENEEA in the germline V gene. V shed 1 base, J shed 7 bases, and the junction held 9 bases outside the gene matches. This CDR3 has 16 residues.

The chain has TRBV11-3 and TRBJ2-6; D is uncertain. This CDR3 is built from 15 residues. The germline V gene encodes CDR1 SGHNT and CDR2 YENEEA. The V gene lost 3 bases and the J gene lost 2 bases, with 8 bases spanning the gap. Written as DNA, the CDR3 is TGTGCCAGCAGCTTTGCCAGCACTGGGGCCAACGTCCTGACTTTC. It specifies CASSFASTGANVLTF. Variable domain in full (rest from reference TRBV11-3 and TRBJ2-6): EAGVVQSPRYKIIEKKQPVAFWCNPISGHNTLYWYLQNLGQGPELLIRYENEEAVDDSQLPKDRFSAERLKGVDSTLKIQPAELGDSAVYLCASSFASTGANVLTFGAGSRLTVL.

This clonotype was seen repeatedly, ten times or more. The rearrangement uses TRBV3-1 and TRBJ2-3; weak D call: TRBD1 (6 bases). This CDR3 has 15 residues. V shed 1 base and J shed 1 base, with 9 bases lying between them. Germline V lookup: CDR1 LGHDT, CDR2 YNNKEL (reference sequence). The CDR3 nucleotides are TGTGCCAGCAGCCAAGTGGGGGCAGGCACAGATACGCAGTATTTT. It codes for CASSQVGAGTDTQYF.

In its sample, this clonotype was seen many times. The DNA of the CDR3 is TGTGCCACCAGTGATCAGCAGGGTGCCTACAATGAGCAGTTCTTC. It translates to CATSDQQGAYNEQFF. The chain joins TRBV24-1 to TRBJ2-1; possibly TRBD1 for D (5 bases). CDR1 and CDR2 (germline): KGHDR, SFDVKD. The CDR3 consists of 15 residues. V lost 3 bases, J lost 2 bases, and 10 bases lay in between.

Regarding this clonotype: A single base separates this from a much larger clone, so it may be a read error. J is TRBJ2-2 and V is TRBV15; possible D gene TRBD1, 5 bases. V was cut by 2 bases and J by 1 base, with 8 bases left in between. This CDR3 comprises 15 residues. Germline values: CDR1 LNHNV, CDR2 YYDKDF (reference sequence). The CDR3 DNA reads TGTGCCACCAGCAGAATTACAGGGAACACCGGGGAGCTGTTTTTT. Amino acids: CATSRITGNTGELFF. Full variable domain (outside the CDR3, taken from reference TRBV15 and TRBJ2-2): DAMVIQNPRYQVTQFGKPVTLSCSQTLNHNVMYWYQQKSSQAPKLLFHYYDKDFNNEADTPDNFQSRRPNTSFCFLDIRSPGLGDTAMYLCATSRITGNTGELFFGEGSRLTVL.

This clonotype was recorded at least ten times. The V gene is TRBV3-1, the J gene TRBJ2-3, with TRBD2 matching over 7 bases. V dropped 6 bases and J dropped 6; count of bases not matched to a gene: 6. CDR3 length: 13 residues. The V gene's germline CDR1 is LGHDT and CDR2 YNNKEL (reference sequence). CDR3 DNA: TGTGCCAGCAGTCGCTACGGGAGGGATACGCAGTATTTT. Its translation: CASSRYGRDTQYF.

This clonotype was picked up many times. The chain carries TRBV18 and TRBJ2-7; D is unclear. The CDR3 length is 14 residues. The V and J ends lost 8 bases and 2 bases respectively, with 16 bases between them. The germline V gene has CDR1 KGHSH and CDR2 LQKENI. This CDR3 reads CASGPGPPPYEQYF. CDR3 sequence (DNA): TGTGCCAGCGGTCCCGGGCCTCCCCCCTACGAGCAGTACTTC.

Comments on this clonotype: It may be a read error: a sequence one base away is much more abundant. The V gene is TRBV29-1, the J gene TRBJ2-1; D is unclear. V was cut by 1 base and J by 6 bases, with 13 bases left in between. Germline assignment: CDR1 SQVTM and CDR2 ANQGSEA. This CDR3 is 14 amino acids long. The DNA for the CDR3 is TGCAGCGTTGAAGGGCTAGTTACGGGCAATGAGCAGTTCTTC. This gives the protein CSVEGLVTGNEQFF.

This chain joins TRBV28 and TRBJ2-1, with a tentative D call TRBD2 (5 bases). Germline CDR1 and CDR2: MDHEN and SYDVKM. This CDR3 has 15 amino acids. V was clipped by 3 bases and J by 0 bases, with 9 bases between them. CDR3 amino acids: CASSLDSDSYNEQFF. In nucleotides, the CDR3 is TGTGCCAGCAGTTTGGACTCCGACTCCTACAATGAGCAGTTCTTC.

This clonotype was counted only a few times. The CDR3 region is CSAPTPHPGQDIFTNYEQYF. In nucleotides, the CDR3 is TGCAGTGCTCCCACTCCTCACCCGGGACAGGACATATTCACGAACTACGAGCAGTACTTC. The chain uses TRBV20-1 and TRBJ2-7; 8 bases line up with TRBD1. The CDR3 is made up of 20 amino acids. With 5 bases clipped from V and 3 bases from J, the junction kept 27 bases outside the gene matches. CDR1 is DFQATT, CDR2 SNEGSKA, per germline (reference sequence).

The rearrangement links TRBV20-1 to TRBJ2-2; D may be TRBD2 (5 bases). CDR3 length equals 16 residues. The germline V gene has CDR1 DFQATT and CDR2 SNEGSKA (reference sequence). V was trimmed by 2 bases and J by 3 bases, leaving 16 bases between them. In DNA form, the CDR3 reads TGCAGTGCTAGACGGGAAAAAAAACAGTACACCGGGGAGCTGTTTTTT. Translating it yields CSARREKKQYTGELFF.

The chain has TRBV6-4 and TRBJ2-3; 16 bases fit TRBD2. With 6 bases clipped from V and 9 bases from J, the junction kept 12 bases outside the gene matches. Germline CDR1 is MRHNA and CDR2 is SNTAGT. This CDR3 has 17 amino acids. Here the CDR3 DNA reads TGTGCCAGCAGGGGACTAGCGGGAGGGCCGGTCCAATCCACGCAGTATTTT. It encodes CASRGLAGGPVQSTQYF.

CDR3 in amino acids: CASSYPGLRTTDTQYF. The CDR3 DNA sequence: TGCGCCAGCTCTTATCCGGGACTCAGAACCACAGATACGCAGTATTTT. The J gene is TRBJ2-3, the V gene TRBV4-1; possibly TRBD2 for D (6 bases). V lost 8 bases, J lost 2 bases, and 20 bases lay in between. The CDR3 has 16 amino acids. Germline loops: CDR1 MGHRA, CDR2 YSYEKL.

This clonotype was detected ten times or more. The chain links TRBV28 to TRBJ2-1; 13 bases align to TRBD2. Trimming took 4 bases from V and 7 from J; bases not matched to a gene: 10. The CDR3 is 17 amino acids. CDR1 MDHEN and CDR2 SYDVKM come from the germline V gene. The CDR3 protein is CASSSPRTSGRLNEQFF. The CDR3 DNA is TGTGCCAGCAGTTCGCCCAGGACTAGCGGGAGATTGAATGAGCAGTTCTTC. Based on the CDR3 plus reference TRBV28 and TRBJ2-1, the full variable domain is DVKVTQSSRYLVKRTGEKVFLECVQDMDHENMFWYRQDPGLGLRLIYFSYDVKMKEKGDIPEGYSVSREKKERFSLILESASTNQTSMYLCASSSPRTSGRLNEQFFGPGTRLTVL.

In its sample, this clonotype was seen many times. The chain is built from TRBV11-2 and TRBJ2-1; 11 bases align to TRBD2. The CDR3 consists of 19 residues. V lost 4 bases to trimming and J lost 0 bases; unmatched junction nucleotides: 11. Germline-derived CDR1 and CDR2 are SGHAT and FQNNGV. CDR3 protein: CASSSLAGGPSGSYNEQFF. The CDR3 nucleotides read TGTGCCAGCAGCTCCTTAGCGGGAGGGCCCTCGGGCTCCTACAATGAGCAGTTCTTC. Looking up the rest from reference TRBV11-2 and TRBJ2-1 gives the full variable domain: EAGVAQSPRYKIIEKRQSVAFWCNPISGHATLYWYQQILGQGPKLLIQFQNNGVVDDSQLPKDRFSAERLKGVDSTLKIQPAKLEDSAVYLCASSSLAGGPSGSYNEQFFGPGTRLTVL.

In this sample, this clonotype turned up many times. This chain links TRBV2 with TRBJ2-7; D call uncertain. Per germline, CDR1 SNHLY and CDR2 FYNNEI. The CDR3 loop spans 12 amino acids. The V and J ends lost 11 bases and 4 bases respectively, with 15 bases between them. The CDR3 loop reads CAAWAVAYEQYF. The CDR3 coding sequence is TGTGCCGCTTGGGCTGTGGCGTACGAGCAGTACTTC.

This chain joins TRBV6-1 and TRBJ2-5; tentative D call: TRBD2 (7 bases). The V end was cut by 0 bases, the J end by 4 bases, with 9 bases between. There are 14 residues in the CDR3. Germline CDR1 is MNHNS and CDR2 is SASEGT. In nucleotides, the CDR3 is TGTGCCAGCAGTGAAGCGGGGGGGCTAGAGACCCAGTACTTC. This encodes CASSEAGGLETQYF.

This clonotype appeared many times. The chain couples TRBV30 to TRBJ2-2; D assignment may be TRBD1 or TRBD2 (5 bases each). This CDR3 comprises 13 residues. Germline values: CDR1 GTSNPN, CDR2 SVGIG (reference sequence). V was pared by 0 bases and J by 4 bases, with 6 bases between. The CDR3 region is CAWSVGVTGELFF. DNA for the CDR3: TGTGCCTGGAGTGTGGGGGTCACCGGGGAGCTGTTTTTT.

At least ten counts were recorded for this clonotype. The J gene is TRBJ2-6, the V gene TRBV28; tentative D call: TRBD1 (5 bases). Germline CDR1 is MDHEN and CDR2 is SYDVKM. The CDR3 has 19 amino acids. V shed 6 bases and J shed 0 bases, with 21 bases lying between them. The CDR3, as DNA: TGTGCCAGCAGCTTCGGCAGTTTTAGGGGAATCTCTGGGGCCAACGTCCTGACTTTC. As protein: CASSFGSFRGISGANVLTF.

In its sample, this clonotype was seen a few times. The CDR3 sequence is CSASPASSYNEQFF. CDR3 in DNA: TGCAGTGCGTCTCCTGCAAGCTCCTACAATGAGCAGTTCTTC. This chain uses TRBV20-1 with TRBJ2-1, with unresolved D. Germline-derived CDR1 and CDR2 are DFQATT and SNEGSKA (reference sequence). The CDR3 extends over 14 amino acids. The germline V and J ends were trimmed by 6 bases and 0 bases, with 12 bases remaining between them.

This clonotype was seen at least ten times. The genes are TRBV29-1 and TRBJ2-1; D might be TRBD1 or TRBD2, each matching 7 bases. CDR3 length: 14 residues. Trimming pared 3 bases from V and 7 bases from J, leaving 16 bases between. Per germline, CDR1 SQVTM and CDR2 ANQGSEA. CDR3 in amino acids: CSVDDPGGGNEQFF. CDR3 nucleotides: TGCAGCGTTGATGATCCAGGGGGGGGGAATGAGCAGTTCTTC.

This clonotype was detected ten times or more. The chain is built from TRBV27 and TRBJ2-7; D is unclear. V was clipped by 3 bases and J by 3 bases, with 9 bases between them. The CDR3 sequence is 13 residues long. Germline assignment: CDR1 MNHEY and CDR2 SMNVEV (reference sequence). CDR3 sequence (DNA): TGTGCCAGCAGTTTTGGAAACTTCTACGAGCAGTACTTC. Translation gives CASSFGNFYEQYF.

This clonotype showed up just a few times. At one of its ends the junction is not consistent with the germline gene, which may arise from a read error. The gene calls are TRBV5-1 and TRBJ1-1; D gene uncertain. CDR1 SGHRS and CDR2 YFSETQ come from the germline V gene. The CDR3 is 14 residues long. The CDR3: CAGSLWRVSTEAFF. DNA of the CDR3: TGCGCCGGCAGCTTATGGAGGGTGAGCACTGAAGCTTTCTTT.

Regarding this clonotype: A much larger clone lies a single base off, so this may be a read error. The chain recombines TRBV18 with TRBJ2-7, with 9 nucleotides matching TRBD1. This CDR3 comprises 13 residues. From germline, CDR1 is KGHSH and CDR2 LQKENI. The CDR3: CASSQQGASEQCF. The CDR3 coding sequence is TGTGCCAGCTCACAACAGGGGGCTTCCGAGCAGTGCTTC.

This clonotype was observed a handful of times. The rearrangement uses TRBV5-1 and TRBJ2-5; either TRBD1 or TRBD2 may fit D (5 bases each). V was pared by 0 bases and J by 5 bases, with 17 bases between. The CDR3 covers 16 residues. Per the germline V gene, CDR1 is SGHRS and CDR2 is YFSETQ. CDR3 amino acids: CASSLDGTSQRETQYF. The CDR3 DNA sequence: TGCGCCAGCAGCTTGGACGGGACCAGCCAAAGGGAGACCCAGTACTTC.

The table lists this clonotype with many counts. This chain connects TRBV6-1 to TRBJ2-7; tentative D call: TRBD2 (6 bases). This CDR3 has 12 residues. Germline V gene data show CDR1 as MNHNS and CDR2 as SASEGT. Trimming cost V 11 bases and J 0 bases, with 11 bases left between them. The chain's CDR3 is CAGGTRSYEQYF. For the CDR3, the DNA is TGTGCCGGCGGGACCCGCTCCTACGAGCAGTACTTC.

V and J are TRBV20-1 and TRBJ2-1; perhaps D is TRBD1 or TRBD2 (5 bases each). There are 14 residues in the CDR3. V lost 3 bases, J lost 4 bases, and 13 bases lay in between. CDR1 and CDR2 (germline): DFQATT, SNEGSKA (reference sequence). The CDR3 bases are TGCAGTGCTAGCGGGACCCGGCCGTACAATGAGCAGTTCTTC. Translated: CSASGTRPYNEQFF.

This clonotype showed up many times. The V call is TRBV5-1, the J call TRBJ2-7; 7 positions agree with TRBD1. This CDR3 comprises 12 residues. Trimming removed 3 bases from V and 5 bases from J; junction bases left unmatched: 2. Germline V gene lookup returns CDR1 SGHRS and CDR2 YFSETQ. DNA of the CDR3: TGCGCCAGCAGCTATGACAGGGACGAGCAGTACTTC. Translated: CASSYDRDEQYF.

This clonotype showed up many times. In DNA form, the CDR3 reads TGTGCCAGCAGAGCGGACAGCCACACAGATACGCAGTATTTT. Its translation is CASRADSHTDTQYF. This chain joins TRBV2 and TRBJ2-3, with a tentative D call TRBD1 (6 bases). Germline V gene sequence: CDR1 SNHLY, CDR2 FYNNEI. V dropped 6 bases and J dropped 2 bases, with 12 bases sitting between them. The length of the CDR3 is 14 residues. Full variable domain (outside the CDR3, taken from reference TRBV2 and TRBJ2-3): EPEVTQTPSHQVTQMGQEVILRCVPISNHLYFYWYRQILGQKVEFLVSFYNNEISEKSEIFDDQFSVERPDGSNFTLKIRSTKLEDSAMYFCASRADSHTDTQYFGPGTRLTVL.